Below, 14 T cell receptor beta chains from the same sample are listed, as sequenced in a study of CD8 T cells in Susac syndrome. RNA totalling roughly 0.45 to 1 ug underwent reverse transcription with random hexamers. A single record per CDR3 protein comes from TCRdb applying MiXCR to the immunoSEQ multiplex PCR reads. The table shows approximately 150,000 distinct CDR3 sequences, with 90% to 97% occurring only once. Sequencing used CD4+ T cells from PBMCs. The receptors derive from a human donor with Susac syndrome.

The chain employs TRBV5-1 and TRBJ2-3; 8 bases map to TRBD2. Trimming removed 4 bases from V and 5 bases from J; junction bases left unmatched: 6. The CDR3 totals 14 residues. Germline lookup yields CDR1 SGHRS and CDR2 YFSETQ. CDR3 bases: TGCGCCAGCAGCCCGGGGAGCGGGAGAGATACGCAGTATTTT. Protein product: CASSPGSGRDTQYF.

The chain has TRBV7-2 and TRBJ2-3, with D perhaps matching TRBD1 or TRBD2 (7 bases each). The length of the CDR3 is 16 residues. With 1 base removed from V and 3 bases from J, the gap between germline ends came to 14 bases. Germline V CDR1 and CDR2: SGHTA, FQGNSA. CDR3 amino acids: CASSLVGGTATDTQYF. In DNA, the CDR3 is TGTGCCAGCAGCTTAGTGGGGGGGACAGCGACAGATACGCAGTATTTT.

The J gene is TRBJ2-5, the V gene TRBV25-1; weak D call: TRBD1 (7 bases). The germline gives CDR1 MGHDK, CDR2 SYGVNS. The CDR3 is 17 amino acids. The V end was cut by 6 bases, the J end by 4 bases, with 24 bases between. CDR3 nucleotides: TGTGCCAGCAGCCCCGGTATCTCAGGGGGGCTGGGAGAGACCCAGTACTTC. This gives the protein CASSPGISGGLGETQYF.

This chain's CDR3 is CASSVAAGLSHTDTQYF. As DNA, the CDR3 is TGTGCCAGCAGCGTAGCAGCGGGACTTAGCCACACAGATACGCAGTATTTT. The chain is built from TRBV9 and TRBJ2-3, with TRBD2 identical over 7 bases. After removal of 0 bases from V and 2 bases from J, the junction contained 9 bases not matched to a gene. Germline assignment: CDR1 SGDLS and CDR2 YYNGEE. CDR3 length: 17 amino acids. Using reference TRBV9 and TRBJ2-3 for the parts outside the CDR3, the full variable domain is DSGVTQTPKHLITATGQRVTLRCSPRSGDLSVYWYQQSLDQGLQFLIQYYNGEERAKGNILERFSAQQFPDLHSELNLSSLELGDSALYFCASSVAAGLSHTDTQYFGPGTRLTVL.

The genes are TRBV9 and TRBJ2-3; 14 nucleotides match TRBD2. The V and J ends lost 3 bases and 4 bases, in that order; junction bases with no gene match: 4. Germline CDR1 and CDR2: SGDLS and YYNGEE. The CDR3 runs to 16 residues. CDR3 nucleotides: TGTGCCAGCAGCGCGGGGGGACTAGCGGGGGCAGATACGCAGTATTTT. As protein: CASSAGGLAGADTQYF.

V is TRBV27 and J is TRBJ2-2, with 9 bases lining up with TRBD1. The length of the CDR3 is 16 residues. Germline V gives CDR1 MNHEY, CDR2 SMNVEV (reference sequence). With 6 bases clipped from V and 5 bases from J, the junction kept 10 bases outside the gene matches. The CDR3 loop is CASSLLGQGLTGELFF. In DNA form, the CDR3 reads TGTGCCAGCAGCCTCCTTGGACAGGGGCTGACCGGGGAGCTGTTTTTT.

The rearrangement joins TRBV20-1 to TRBJ2-7; 7 nucleotides match TRBD1. The ends lost 6 bases at V and 3 bases at J; junction bases unmatched: 11. CDR1 and CDR2 from the germline V gene are DFQATT and SNEGSKA (reference sequence). CDR3 length equals 14 residues. As DNA, the CDR3 is TGCAGTGCAAGCGACAGGGTCAGGAACTACGAGCAGTACTTC. Amino acids: CSASDRVRNYEQYF.

V is TRBV28 and J is TRBJ1-5, with D perhaps matching TRBD1 (5 bases). CDR3 length: 14 residues. V was pared by 7 bases and J by 4 bases, with 14 bases between. CDR1 MDHEN and CDR2 SYDVKM come from the germline V gene. The DNA for the CDR3 is TGTGCCAGCATGACCTTGGGGCGGAATCAGCCCCAGCATTTT. It yields the protein CASMTLGRNQPQHF.

This clonotype has only a few counts. The V gene is TRBV3-1, the J gene TRBJ1-1; D call uncertain. This CDR3 region has 14 residues. Between the trimmed V and J ends, which lost 1 base and 1 base, there was a span of 7 bases. CDR1 and CDR2 from the germline V gene are LGHDT and YNNKEL (reference sequence). The CDR3 nucleotides are TGTGCCAGCAGCCAAGGTACGGGGAACACTGAAGCTTTCTTT. It translates to CASSQGTGNTEAFF.

This clonotype was recorded once. The chain uses TRBV18 and TRBJ1-1; D possibly corresponds to TRBD1 (5 bases). The germline V and J ends were trimmed by 0 bases and 1 base, with 6 bases remaining between them. The CDR3 has 14 residues. Per germline, CDR1 KGHSH and CDR2 LQKENI. The CDR3 bases are TGTGCCAGCTCACCACCGAGGGGGAACACTGAAGCTTTCTTT. Translated: CASSPPRGNTEAFF.

The chain links TRBV3-1 to TRBJ1-1; D not resolved. This CDR3 has 13 residues. The V gene lost 2 bases and the J gene lost 0 bases, with 4 bases spanning the gap. Germline loops: CDR1 LGHDT, CDR2 YNNKEL (reference sequence). CDR3 sequence: CASSQILNTEAFF. CDR3 DNA: TGTGCCAGCAGCCAAATTCTGAACACTGAAGCTTTCTTT.

This chain uses TRBV4-2 with TRBJ1-2, with a weak D call TRBD1 (5 bases). The CDR3 extends over 17 amino acids. V lost 2 bases to trimming and J lost 0 bases, with 16 bases between them. Germline loops: CDR1 LGHNA, CDR2 YNFKEQ. CDR3 sequence: CASSQPTGGKTNYGYTF. Written as DNA, the CDR3 is TGTGCCAGCAGCCAACCCACTGGGGGGAAAACTAACTATGGCTACACCTTC.

This clonotype occurred a few times. The chain employs TRBV2 and TRBJ2-5, with D perhaps matching TRBD1 (5 bases). This CDR3 contains 13 residues. CDR1 and CDR2 from the germline V gene are SNHLY and FYNNEI. Trimming shortened V by 5 bases and J by 3 bases, and 10 bases separated the two germline ends. The CDR3 DNA reads as TGTGCCAGCAGTCGAGACAGAGAAGAGACCCAGTACTTC. It encodes CASSRDREETQYF.

This chain joins TRBV25-1 and TRBJ1-1; D possibly corresponds to TRBD1 (6 bases). From germline, CDR1 is MGHDK and CDR2 SYGVNS. Trimming left V 3 bases short and J 5 bases short, with 19 bases between. This CDR3 contains 16 residues. Here the CDR3 DNA reads TGTGCCAGCAGTGACCACGGGCAGGGAGGGGGAACTGAAGCTTTCTTT. It encodes CASSDHGQGGGTEAFF.